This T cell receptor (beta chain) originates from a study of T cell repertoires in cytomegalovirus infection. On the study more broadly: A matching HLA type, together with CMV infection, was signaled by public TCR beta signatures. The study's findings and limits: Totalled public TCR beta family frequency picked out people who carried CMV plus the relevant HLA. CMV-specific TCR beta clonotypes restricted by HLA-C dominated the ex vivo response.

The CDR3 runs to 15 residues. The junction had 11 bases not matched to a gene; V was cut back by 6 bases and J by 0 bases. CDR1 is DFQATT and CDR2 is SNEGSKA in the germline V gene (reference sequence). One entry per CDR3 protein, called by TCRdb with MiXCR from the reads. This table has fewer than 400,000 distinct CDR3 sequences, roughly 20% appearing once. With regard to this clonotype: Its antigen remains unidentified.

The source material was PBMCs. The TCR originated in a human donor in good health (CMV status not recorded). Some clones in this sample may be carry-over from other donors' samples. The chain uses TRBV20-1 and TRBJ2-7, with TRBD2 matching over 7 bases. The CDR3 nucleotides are TGCAGTGCCCATCCCGCGGGGGTGAACTCCTACGAGCAGTACTTC. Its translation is CSAHPAGVNSYEQYF.